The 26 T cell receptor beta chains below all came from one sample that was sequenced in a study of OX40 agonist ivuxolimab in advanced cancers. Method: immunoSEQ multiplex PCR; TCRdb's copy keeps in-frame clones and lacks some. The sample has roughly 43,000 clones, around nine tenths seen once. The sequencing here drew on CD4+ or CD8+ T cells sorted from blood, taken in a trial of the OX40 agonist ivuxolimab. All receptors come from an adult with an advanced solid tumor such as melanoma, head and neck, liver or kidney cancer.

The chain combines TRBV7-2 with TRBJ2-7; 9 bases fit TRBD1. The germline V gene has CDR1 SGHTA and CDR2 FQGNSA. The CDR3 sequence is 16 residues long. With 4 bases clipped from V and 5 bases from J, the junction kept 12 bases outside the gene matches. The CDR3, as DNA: TGTGCCAGCAGCTCGACCCAGGACAGGGGATTAGACGAGCAGTACTTC. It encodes CASSSTQDRGLDEQYF.

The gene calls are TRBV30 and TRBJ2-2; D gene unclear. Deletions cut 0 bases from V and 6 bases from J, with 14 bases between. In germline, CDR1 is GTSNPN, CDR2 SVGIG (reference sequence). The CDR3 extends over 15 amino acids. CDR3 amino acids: CAWSVDFGRAGELFF. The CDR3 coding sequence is TGTGCCTGGAGTGTTGATTTTGGTCGGGCCGGGGAGCTGTTTTTT.

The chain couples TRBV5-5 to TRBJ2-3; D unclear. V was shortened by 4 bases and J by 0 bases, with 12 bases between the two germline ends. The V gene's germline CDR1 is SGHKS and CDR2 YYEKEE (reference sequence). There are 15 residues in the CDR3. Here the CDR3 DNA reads TGTGCCAGCAGCCCGGGCCGGTCTAGCACAGATACGCAGTATTTT. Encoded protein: CASSPGRSSTDTQYF.

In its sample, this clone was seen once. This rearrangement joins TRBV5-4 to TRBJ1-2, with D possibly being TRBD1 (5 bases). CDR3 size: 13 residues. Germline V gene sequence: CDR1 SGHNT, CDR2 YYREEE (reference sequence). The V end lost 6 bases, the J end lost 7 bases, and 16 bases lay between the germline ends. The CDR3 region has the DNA TGTGCCAGCAACCCTTGGGGGGGGAGTGGCTACACCTTC. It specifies CASNPWGGSGYTF.

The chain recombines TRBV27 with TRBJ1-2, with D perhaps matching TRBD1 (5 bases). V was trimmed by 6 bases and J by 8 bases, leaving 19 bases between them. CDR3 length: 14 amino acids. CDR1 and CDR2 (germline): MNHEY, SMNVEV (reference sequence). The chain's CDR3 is CASRREGSLRGYTF. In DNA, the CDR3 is TGTGCCAGCAGGAGGGAGGGGAGCTTGAGGGGCTACACCTTC.

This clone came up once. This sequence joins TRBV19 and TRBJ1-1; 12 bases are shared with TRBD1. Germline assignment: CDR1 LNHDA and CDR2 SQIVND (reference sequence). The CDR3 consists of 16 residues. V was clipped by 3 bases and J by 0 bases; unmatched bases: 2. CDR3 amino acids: CASSIGTGGMNTEAFF. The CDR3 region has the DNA TGTGCCAGTAGTATTGGGACAGGGGGCATGAACACTGAAGCTTTCTTT.

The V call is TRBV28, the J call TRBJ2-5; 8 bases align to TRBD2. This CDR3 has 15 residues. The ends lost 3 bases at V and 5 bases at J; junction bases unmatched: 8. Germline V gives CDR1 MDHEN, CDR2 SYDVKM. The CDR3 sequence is CASSLSGGTMETQYF. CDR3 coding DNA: TGTGCCAGCAGTTTGAGCGGGGGCACCATGGAGACCCAGTACTTC.

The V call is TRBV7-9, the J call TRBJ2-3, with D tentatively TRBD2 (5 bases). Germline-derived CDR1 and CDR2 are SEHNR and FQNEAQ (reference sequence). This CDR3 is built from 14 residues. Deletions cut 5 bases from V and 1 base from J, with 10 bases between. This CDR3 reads CASSLGLGTDTQYF. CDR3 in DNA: TGTGCCAGCAGCCTCGGACTGGGCACAGATACGCAGTATTTT.

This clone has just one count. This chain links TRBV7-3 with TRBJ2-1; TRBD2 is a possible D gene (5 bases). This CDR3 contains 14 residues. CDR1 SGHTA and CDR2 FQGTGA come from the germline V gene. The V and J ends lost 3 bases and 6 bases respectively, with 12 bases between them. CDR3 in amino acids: CASSFDGSPNEQFF. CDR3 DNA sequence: TGTGCCAGCAGCTTCGATGGGAGTCCCAATGAGCAGTTCTTC.

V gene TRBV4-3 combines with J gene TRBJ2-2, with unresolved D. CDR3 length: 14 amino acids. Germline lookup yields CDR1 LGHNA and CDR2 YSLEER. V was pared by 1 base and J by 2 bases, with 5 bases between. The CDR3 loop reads CASSQGSNTGELFF. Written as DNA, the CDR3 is TGCGCCAGCAGCCAAGGGTCAAACACCGGGGAGCTGTTTTTT.

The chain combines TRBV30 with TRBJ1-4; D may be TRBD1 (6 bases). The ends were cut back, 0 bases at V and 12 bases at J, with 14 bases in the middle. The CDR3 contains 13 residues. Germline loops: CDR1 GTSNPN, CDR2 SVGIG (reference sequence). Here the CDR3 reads CAWSVGGLRELFF. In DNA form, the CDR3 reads TGTGCCTGGAGTGTCGGGGGGCTCCGGGAACTGTTTTTT.

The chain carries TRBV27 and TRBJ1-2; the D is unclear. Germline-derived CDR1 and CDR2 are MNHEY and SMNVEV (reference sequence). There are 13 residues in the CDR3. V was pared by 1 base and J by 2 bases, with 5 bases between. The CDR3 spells CASSLWGNYGYTF. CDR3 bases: TGTGCCAGCAGTTTATGGGGAAACTATGGCTACACCTTC.

CDR3 DNA sequence: TGTGCCAGCAGTTACAAGGGACCGACGACCTACGAGCAGTACTTC. Translation: CASSYKGPTTYEQYF. V and J are TRBV6-6 and TRBJ2-5; possibly TRBD1 or TRBD2 for D (5 bases each). The DNA end is more similar to TRBJ2-7, so the J call may be wrong. Germline values: CDR1 MNHNY, CDR2 SVGAGI (reference sequence). The CDR3 contains 15 residues.

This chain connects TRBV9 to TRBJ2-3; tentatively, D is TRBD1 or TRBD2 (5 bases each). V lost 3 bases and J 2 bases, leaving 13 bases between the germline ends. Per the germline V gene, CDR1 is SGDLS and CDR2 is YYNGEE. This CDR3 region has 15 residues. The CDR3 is CASSGGAPFTDTQYF. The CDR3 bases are TGTGCCAGCAGCGGAGGGGCTCCCTTCACAGATACGCAGTATTTT.

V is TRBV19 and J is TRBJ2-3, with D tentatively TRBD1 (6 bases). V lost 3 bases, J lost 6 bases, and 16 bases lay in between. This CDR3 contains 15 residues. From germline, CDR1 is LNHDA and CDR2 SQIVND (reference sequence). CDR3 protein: CASSILSTGSDTQYF. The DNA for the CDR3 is TGTGCCAGTAGTATCCTAAGTACAGGGTCGGATACGCAGTATTTT.

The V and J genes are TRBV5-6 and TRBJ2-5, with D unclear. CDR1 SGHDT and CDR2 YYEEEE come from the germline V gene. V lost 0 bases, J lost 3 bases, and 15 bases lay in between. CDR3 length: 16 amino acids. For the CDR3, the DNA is TGTGCCAGCAGCTTGGCGGTGGGAAGGGAAGAAGAGACCCAGTACTTC. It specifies CASSLAVGREEETQYF.

CDR3 sequence: CASGGGPGVYNEQFF. In nucleotides, the CDR3 is TGTGCCAGTGGGGGGGGGCCGGGAGTTTACAATGAGCAGTTCTTC. The rearrangement links TRBV6-1 to TRBJ2-1; TRBD2 might be the D (7 bases). The length of the CDR3 is 15 residues. Trimming removed 9 bases at V and 4 bases at J, with 19 bases between. Per germline, CDR1 MNHNS and CDR2 SASEGT.

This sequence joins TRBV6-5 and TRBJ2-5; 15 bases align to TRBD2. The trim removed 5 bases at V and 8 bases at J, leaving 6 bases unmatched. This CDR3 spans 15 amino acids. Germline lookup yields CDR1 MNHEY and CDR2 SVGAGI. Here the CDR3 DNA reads TGTGCCAGCAGTCAGGGACTAGCGGGAGGTTATACCCAGTACTTC. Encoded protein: CASSQGLAGGYTQYF.

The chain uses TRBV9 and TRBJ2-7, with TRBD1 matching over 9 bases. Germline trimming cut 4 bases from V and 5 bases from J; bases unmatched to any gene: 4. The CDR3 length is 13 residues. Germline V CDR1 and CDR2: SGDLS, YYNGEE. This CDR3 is CASSSGTGNEQYF. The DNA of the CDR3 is TGTGCCAGCAGCTCCGGGACAGGGAACGAGCAGTACTTC.

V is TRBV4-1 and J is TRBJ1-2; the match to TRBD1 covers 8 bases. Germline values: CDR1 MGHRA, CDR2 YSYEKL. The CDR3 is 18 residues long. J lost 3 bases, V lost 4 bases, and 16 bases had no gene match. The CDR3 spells CASSLLHARQGTYYGYTF. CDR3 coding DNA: TGCGCCAGCAGCCTACTCCACGCCCGACAGGGGACTTACTATGGCTACACCTTC.

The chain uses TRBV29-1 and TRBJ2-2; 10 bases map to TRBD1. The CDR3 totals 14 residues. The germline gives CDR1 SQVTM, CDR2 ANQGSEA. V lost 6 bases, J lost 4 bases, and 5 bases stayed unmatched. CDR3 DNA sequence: TGCAGCGTCGACGGGACAGGGGTCACCGGGGAGCTGTTTTTT. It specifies CSVDGTGVTGELFF.

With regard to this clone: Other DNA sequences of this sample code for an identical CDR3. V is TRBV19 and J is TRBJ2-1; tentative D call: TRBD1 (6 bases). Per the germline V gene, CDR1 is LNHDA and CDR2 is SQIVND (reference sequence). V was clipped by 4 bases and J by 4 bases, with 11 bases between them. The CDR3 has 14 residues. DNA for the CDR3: TGTGCCAGTAGTAGAGGGGGAGATTACAATGAGCAGTTCTTC. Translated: CASSRGGDYNEQFF.

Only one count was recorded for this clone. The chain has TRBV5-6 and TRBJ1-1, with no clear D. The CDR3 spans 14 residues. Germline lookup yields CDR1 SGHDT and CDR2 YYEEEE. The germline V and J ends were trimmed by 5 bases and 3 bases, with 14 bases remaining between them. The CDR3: CASSPGGVYTEAFF. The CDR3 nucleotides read TGTGCCAGCAGTCCCGGTGGCGTTTACACTGAAGCTTTCTTT.

The CDR3 sequence: CASSLEQVPNTEAFF. In nucleotides, the CDR3 is TGTGCCAGCAGCTTGGAGCAGGTACCGAACACTGAAGCTTTCTTT. V and J are TRBV5-5 and TRBJ1-1, with D unresolved. V lost 0 bases and J 1 base, leaving 10 bases between the germline ends. Germline-derived CDR1 and CDR2 are SGHKS and YYEKEE (reference sequence). This CDR3 spans 15 amino acids.

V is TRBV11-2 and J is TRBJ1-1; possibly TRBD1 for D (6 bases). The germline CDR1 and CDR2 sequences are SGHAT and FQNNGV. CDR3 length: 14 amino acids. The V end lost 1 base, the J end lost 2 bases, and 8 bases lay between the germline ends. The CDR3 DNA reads TGTGCCAGCAGCTTAGGGACAGTCAACACTGAAGCTTTCTTT. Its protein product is CASSLGTVNTEAFF.

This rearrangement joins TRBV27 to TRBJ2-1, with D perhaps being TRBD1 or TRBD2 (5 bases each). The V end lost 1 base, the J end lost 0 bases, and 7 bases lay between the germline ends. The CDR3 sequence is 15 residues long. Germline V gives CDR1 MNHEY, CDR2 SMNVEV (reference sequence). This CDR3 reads CASSLWGSSYNEQFF. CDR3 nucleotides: TGTGCCAGCAGTTTATGGGGGAGCTCCTACAATGAGCAGTTCTTC.